The 18 T cell receptor beta chains below all came from one sample that was sequenced in a study of shared clonotypes between healthy human individuals. Some clones are missing from TCRdb's copy, which holds only in-frame ones; the method was immunoSEQ multiplex PCR. The data show about 2.3 million clones, with about 92% seen just once and 0.39% held by the top ten. Sequencing was done on a sample of naive CD4+ T cells from PBMCs. Subset given: CD45RA+ positively selected. The receptors come from a man aged 18 to 35 in good health. Some clones in this sample may be carry-over from other donors' samples.

The CDR3 loop is CASSYRQGGTDTQYF. CDR3 nucleotides: TGTGCCAGCAGTTACAGACAGGGAGGCACAGATACGCAGTATTTT. The chain links TRBV6-5 to TRBJ2-3, with 7 bases that match TRBD1. Germline loops: CDR1 MNHEY, CDR2 SVGAGI. CDR3 length equals 15 residues. Trimming cost V 2 bases and J 1 base; bases outside gene matches: 3.

This clone is a singleton in its sample. The J gene is TRBJ2-3, the V gene TRBV28; maybe TRBD2 (6 bases). The ends were cut back, 2 bases at V and 14 bases at J, with 17 bases in the middle. Germline V lookup: CDR1 MDHEN, CDR2 SYDVKM. The CDR3 covers 13 residues. CDR3 coding DNA: TGTGCCAGCAGTTTACCCCGGGGCCGGGGGTGGTATTTT. Translation gives CASSLPRGRGWYF. The full variable domain, rest sourced from reference TRBV28 and TRBJ2-3, is DVKVTQSSRYLVKRTGEKVFLECVQDMDHENMFWYRQDPGLGLRLIYFSYDVKMKEKGDIPEGYSVSREKKERFSLILESASTNQTSMYLCASSLPRGRGWYFGPGTRLTVL.

The chain carries TRBV11-3 and TRBJ2-1; no reliable D call. CDR3 length: 16 amino acids. The V and J ends lost 1 base and 0 bases respectively, with 10 bases between them. Germline V lookup: CDR1 SGHNT, CDR2 YENEEA. For the CDR3, the DNA is TGTGCCAGCAGCTTAGGACCGAAGAACTCCTACAATGAGCAGTTCTTC. Translated, it gives CASSLGPKNSYNEQFF.

This chain joins TRBV19 and TRBJ2-3; D is possibly TRBD2 (5 bases). The CDR3 is 14 residues long. The germline CDR1 and CDR2 sequences are LNHDA and SQIVND (reference sequence). The ends were cut back, 5 bases at V and 2 bases at J, with 11 bases in the middle. CDR3 sequence (DNA): TGTGCCAGTAGTTCGGGATATTCCACAGATACGCAGTATTTT. It specifies CASSSGYSTDTQYF.

The chain has TRBV5-6 and TRBJ1-1, with D unresolved. The CDR3 is made up of 12 amino acids. V dropped 2 bases and J dropped 6 bases, with 8 bases sitting between them. CDR1 is SGHDT and CDR2 is YYEEEE in the germline V gene. The DNA for the CDR3 is TGTGCCAGCAGCTTTAGGGTAGCTGAAGCTTTCTTT. It translates to CASSFRVAEAFF.

The rearrangement uses TRBV5-1 and TRBJ2-7, with D unclear. Trimming left V 5 bases short and J 0 bases short, with 21 bases between. The CDR3 loop spans 17 amino acids. Germline assignment: CDR1 SGHRS and CDR2 YFSETQ. In DNA form, the CDR3 reads TGCGCCAGCAGGCACCGGGCAAACCTCGACGGCTCCTACGAGCAGTACTTC. Translated: CASRHRANLDGSYEQYF.

The V and J genes are TRBV27 and TRBJ2-5; D could derive from TRBD1 or TRBD2 (6 bases each). This CDR3 contains 16 residues. The V end lost 5 bases, the J end lost 2 bases, and 18 bases lay between the germline ends. Germline V gene lookup returns CDR1 MNHEY and CDR2 SMNVEV (reference sequence). CDR3 sequence: CASSTLRGPGQETQYF. The CDR3 DNA reads TGTGCCAGCAGTACCCTACGGGGGCCAGGACAAGAGACCCAGTACTTC.

The chain uses TRBV6-5 and TRBJ2-2, with D perhaps given as TRBD1 or TRBD2 (5 bases each). Germline V gives CDR1 MNHEY, CDR2 SVGAGI. The CDR3 runs to 15 residues. The V gene lost 6 bases and the J gene lost 2 bases, with 13 bases spanning the gap. This CDR3 is CASRTGTLNTGELFF. As DNA, the CDR3 is TGTGCCAGCAGGACCGGGACCCTCAACACCGGGGAGCTGTTTTTT.

This chain links TRBV28 with TRBJ2-5, with D maybe TRBD1 (5 bases). V shed 4 bases and J shed 2 bases, with 11 bases lying between them. The germline V gene encodes CDR1 MDHEN and CDR2 SYDVKM. This CDR3 spans 14 amino acids. CDR3 loop: CASSSPQGQETQYF. The CDR3 nucleotides are TGTGCCAGCAGTTCCCCCCAGGGACAAGAGACCCAGTACTTC.

The V gene is TRBV5-4, the J gene TRBJ2-5, with a weak D call TRBD1 (6 bases). Trimming took off 5 bases at V and 3 bases at J, with 11 bases between the two ends. Per germline, CDR1 SGHNT and CDR2 YYREEE (reference sequence). This CDR3 contains 13 residues. This CDR3 reads CASRGTLEETQYF. In DNA form, the CDR3 reads TGTGCCAGCAGGGGGACATTGGAAGAGACCCAGTACTTC.

The V gene is TRBV19, the J gene TRBJ2-3; the D is unclear. V shed 4 bases and J shed 0 bases, with 17 bases lying between them. The CDR3 spans 17 residues. In germline, CDR1 is LNHDA, CDR2 SQIVND (reference sequence). The CDR3 DNA reads TGTGCCAGTAGTAACGGTGGGCCCCTAAGGAGCACAGATACGCAGTATTTT. Translating gives CASSNGGPLRSTDTQYF.

The rearrangement joins TRBV5-1 to TRBJ2-2, with 7 bases identical to TRBD2. Trimming at V came to 6 bases and at J to 0 bases, leaving 8 bases not matched to a gene. This CDR3 has 16 residues. The germline V gene has CDR1 SGHRS and CDR2 YFSETQ. DNA for the CDR3: TGCGCCAGCACCCAACTAGCGTTTGCGAACACCGGGGAGCTGTTTTTT. It translates to CASTQLAFANTGELFF.

V usage is TRBV27 and J usage is TRBJ2-1, with 8 nucleotides matching TRBD2. The CDR3 spans 15 residues. The J segment lost 3 bases and the V segment lost 6 bases, leaving 7 bases of the junction unmatched. Germline loops: CDR1 MNHEY, CDR2 SMNVEV (reference sequence). CDR3 bases: TGTGCCAGCAGGAGAGCGGGAGAAATCTACAATGAGCAGTTCTTC. Its protein is CASRRAGEIYNEQFF.

The chain carries TRBV7-9 and TRBJ1-6, with D perhaps matching TRBD1 (6 bases). V lost 5 bases to trimming and J lost 10 bases, with 21 bases between them. Germline assignment: CDR1 SEHNR and CDR2 FQNEAQ (reference sequence). The length of the CDR3 is 16 residues. Here the CDR3 DNA reads TGTGCCAGCAGCCCCGCGGGCCACAGGGTAGGGTCACCCCTCCACTTT. Amino acid sequence: CASSPAGHRVGSPLHF.

This clone was seen only once. Here the CDR3 DNA reads TGTGCCAGCAGCGACGCGGCTAAGACACCGGGGCACACTGAAGCTTTCTTT. Protein: CASSDAAKTPGHTEAFF. The genes are TRBV5-4 and TRBJ1-1, with a possible D match to TRBD1 (5 bases). Trimming took 4 bases from V and 3 from J, leaving 22 bases between them. CDR3 length: 17 residues. Per the germline V gene, CDR1 is SGHNT and CDR2 is YYREEE (reference sequence).

Concerning this clone itself: Other DNA sequences within the sample encode an identical CDR3. This chain connects TRBV18 to TRBJ2-7; the D is unclear. V lost 0 bases, J lost 1 base, and 10 bases lay in between. The length of the CDR3 is 15 residues. The germline V gene encodes CDR1 KGHSH and CDR2 LQKENI. Written as DNA, the CDR3 is TGTGCCAGCTCACCACCTTCCTTGGGTTCCTACGAGCAGTACTTC. Protein: CASSPPSLGSYEQYF.

The rearrangement joins TRBV7-2 to TRBJ2-7; 7 nucleotides agree with TRBD2. Germline CDR1 and CDR2: SGHTA and FQGNSA. V shed 5 bases and J 3 bases; nucleotides not matched to a gene: 19. There are 18 residues in the CDR3. This chain's CDR3 is CASSLIRGSGWSHYEQYF. CDR3 DNA: TGTGCCAGCAGCCTCATCCGGGGTAGCGGGTGGTCACACTACGAGCAGTACTTC.

V and J are TRBV4-2 and TRBJ2-1; TRBD2 matches 7 bases. The CDR3 extends over 17 amino acids. The V and J ends lost 2 bases and 3 bases, in that order; junction bases with no gene match: 10. Germline assignment: CDR1 LGHNA and CDR2 YNFKEQ. CDR3: CASSQPEAGVGYNEQFF. The CDR3, as DNA: TGTGCCAGCAGCCAACCCGAGGCGGGAGTAGGCTACAATGAGCAGTTCTTC.